This TCR beta chain comes out of a study of blood T cells in healthy people across ages (dated by TCRdb to the mid-2010s). Regarding the research as a whole: In model experiments, template switching captured roughly one uniquely barcoded TCR beta cDNA molecule for every two T cells. Age-related changes in TCR beta repertoire diversity were measured in the study by deep sequencing normalized with unique cDNA molecular identifiers. The donors were divided into four age groups: young (average about 16 years), middle-aged (about 40), aged (around 59) and long-lived (nearly 85). To avoid experimental bias, donors of different ages were randomly spread across the sequencing lanes. For two donors (one aged 18 to 30 and one aged 80 or older), the study analyzed two additional independent replicas of 1 million unique cDNA reads from the same blood draw. Broader findings and caveats from the paper: Compared with the aged group, more naive CD4+ T cells, fewer expanded clones and increased TCR diversity were shown by the long-lived group, suggesting age selection. Because profiling used bulk unsorted PBMCs, naive and antigen-experienced compartments could not be compared conclusively. Donor CMV infection status was unknown, potentially confounding age-related changes in expanded clonotypes. Observed TCR beta diversity per million T cells fell roughly linearly with age, and a significant reduction was already apparent by age approximately 41. Estimates of total diversity based on one million sequenced T cells were considered lower bounds and underestimates. The percentage of naive T cells measured by flow cytometry correlated strongly with observed TCR beta diversity.

Receptors were amplified or captured by 5' RACE. The sequencing machine was an Illumina HiSeq 2500. A second PCR of about 7 to 12 cycles was performed with a sample-barcoded 5' primer and a J-beta primer mix. A template-switch 5' adaptor carrying 12 random nucleotides introduced a unique molecular identifier onto each TCR beta cDNA molecule. At least 3 million CDR3-containing paired-end reads were obtained from each sample. First-strand cDNA synthesis was performed from all RNA using the Mint cDNA synthesis kit, with priming by a TRBC-specific oligonucleotide. Following uracil-DNA glycosylase treatment, a first 18-cycle PCR with universal primers M1SS and BC2_uni_R was performed on all cDNA. Concerning the study's data processing: Normalization of each sample was performed by random selection of 1 million high-quality reads, each carrying a distinct molecular identifier. Reads with shared molecular identifiers were discarded instead of being binned into consensus sequences. MiTCR, set to a Q25 quality threshold and the strictest error-elimination algorithm, was used for CDR3 identification, clonotype clustering and error correction. A nonparametric unseen species model using Euler transformation provided a lower-bound estimate of total TCR beta diversity. Starting from the raw public reads, TCRdb applied fastp trimming at Q25, assembled clones with MiXCR and retained in-frame beta chains. A single entry per CDR3 protein holds the most common genes and DNA from its merged rows. These V and J calls originate from TCRdb's pipeline instead of the authors' own analysis. This sample lists 890,000 or so distinct CDR3 sequences; about 62% were detected once. 25% to 35% of the sample is held by the ten biggest clonotypes.

V was cut back by 0 bases and J by 3 bases, leaving a gap of 13 bases between them. Including the terminal cysteine and phenylalanine, the CDR3 comprises 16 residues. Just CDR3 DNA is preserved here, 48 bases in frame from base 1. In the germline V gene, CDR1 corresponds to SGHDT and CDR2 to YYEEEE. A note on this clonotype: No cognate antigen has been identified for it. Base qualities are not provided; no much larger clone lies one nucleotide away.

The donors were a few dozen Caucasian individuals from Russia, aged 6 to 90 years, who were systemically healthy. Each donor gave 8 to 10 milliliters of peripheral blood, collected into EDTA-treated Vacutainer tubes. Ficoll-Paque density-gradient centrifugation was used to isolate PBMCs, with at least 7 million obtained per sample. Trizol reagent was used to extract total RNA from the PBMCs, yielding at least 5.5 micrograms per sample. For every donor, flow cytometry on a PBMC aliquot measured the percentage of naive CD45RAhigh/CD27high T cells. The specimen was blood. This TCR derives from a man aged 25-40 years in good health. Recombination joined TRBV5-6 with TRBJ2-1; no D gene is confidently identified. The CDR3 loop reads CASSLVALPFYNEQFF. The DNA sequence reads TGTGCCAGCAGCTTGGTCGCTCTACCATTCTACAATGAGCAGTTCTTC.